What follows are 27 T cell receptor beta chains derived from one specimen sequenced in a study of blood T cell repertoires in COVID-19. Some clones are missing from TCRdb's copy, which holds only in-frame ones; the method was immunoSEQ multiplex PCR. Of about 25,000 clones listed, around 81% are singletons. The sample was peripheral blood. The receptors originated from a man between 70 and 80 years old with acute or convalescent COVID-19.

This rearrangement joins TRBV30 to TRBJ1-2; 12 nucleotides match TRBD1. The CDR3 has 14 residues. Germline trimming cut 3 bases from V and 2 bases from J; bases unmatched to any gene: 1. Germline loops: CDR1 GTSNPN, CDR2 SVGIG (reference sequence). CDR3 DNA: TGTGCCTGGAGGGGACAGGGGGCCAACTATGGCTACACCTTC. It is translated as CAWRGQGANYGYTF.

V gene TRBV2 combines with J gene TRBJ2-3, with 8 bases lining up with TRBD2. The CDR3 runs 14 residues. The V gene end was trimmed by 5 bases and the J gene end by 5 bases; junction bases not matched to a gene: 6. The germline V gene encodes CDR1 SNHLY and CDR2 FYNNEI. In nucleotides, the CDR3 is TGTGCCAGCAGTCCCAGACTAGCGTTAGATACGCAGTATTTT. It encodes CASSPRLALDTQYF.

This chain uses TRBV20-1 with TRBJ1-1; D unresolved. Trimming removed 4 bases at V and 5 bases at J, with 8 bases between. The length of the CDR3 is 11 residues. Germline V CDR1 and CDR2: DFQATT, SNEGSKA (reference sequence). The CDR3 spells CSAIPGTEAFF. CDR3 sequence (DNA): TGCAGTGCTATCCCGGGTACTGAAGCTTTCTTT.

J is TRBJ2-3 and V is TRBV4-1, with 9 positions matching TRBD2. Germline V CDR1 and CDR2: MGHRA, YSYEKL. The CDR3 totals 16 residues. Trimming at V came to 5 bases and at J to 3 bases, leaving 9 bases not matched to a gene. The CDR3 is CASSRLFSGGTDTQYF. The CDR3 nucleotides are TGCGCCAGCAGCAGACTCTTCAGCGGGGGGACAGATACGCAGTATTTT.

This clone has only a few counts. The chain links TRBV2 to TRBJ2-7; D is undetermined. Looked up from germline, CDR1 is SNHLY and CDR2 is FYNNEI. Trimming took off 8 bases at V and 2 bases at J, with 16 bases between the two ends. This CDR3 comprises 14 residues. In DNA form, the CDR3 reads TGTGCCAGCCTGCAGATCCTTTTAACCTACGAGCAGTACTTC. It translates to CASLQILLTYEQYF.

The chain links TRBV6-5 to TRBJ1-4; D is uncertain. The V gene's germline CDR1 is MNHEY and CDR2 SVGAGI. The CDR3 consists of 15 residues. Trimming removed 2 bases at V and 3 bases at J, with 10 bases between. The CDR3 DNA sequence: TGTGCCAGCAGTTACACTCCTTCCCCTAATGAAAAACTGTTTTTT. This codes for CASSYTPSPNEKLFF.

The chain uses TRBV10-3 and TRBJ1-1; D unresolved. In germline, CDR1 is ENHRY, CDR2 SYGVKD. This CDR3 region has 11 residues. With 10 bases removed from V and 6 bases from J, the gap between germline ends came to 12 bases. CDR3 sequence reads: CATEEVAEAFF. The DNA for the CDR3 is TGTGCCACCGAGGAAGTAGCTGAAGCTTTCTTT.

The chain combines TRBV30 with TRBJ2-2; weak D call: TRBD2 (6 bases). The CDR3 sequence is 13 residues long. The V gene lost 6 bases and the J gene lost 5 bases, with 13 bases spanning the gap. CDR1 and CDR2 (germline): GTSNPN, SVGIG (reference sequence). The CDR3 DNA is TGTGCCTGCCTTAGGCGGGGTACCGGGGAGCTGTTTTTT. Translation gives CACLRRGTGELFF.

V and J are TRBV24-1 and TRBJ1-2; D unresolved. CDR3 length: 11 residues. V was clipped by 3 bases and J by 8 bases, with 6 bases between them. Per germline, CDR1 KGHDR and CDR2 SFDVKD. This CDR3 reads CATSDIRGYTF. Here the CDR3 DNA reads TGTGCCACCAGTGATATTCGGGGCTACACCTTC.

This chain connects TRBV18 to TRBJ1-6; no definite D call. The CDR3 consists of 15 residues. In germline, CDR1 is KGHSH, CDR2 LQKENI. V lost 4 bases to trimming and J lost 8 bases, with 15 bases between them. The CDR3 protein is CASSQTAASDSPLHF. CDR3 in DNA: TGTGCCAGCTCACAGACGGCCGCTAGTGATTCACCCCTCCACTTT. Using reference TRBV18 and TRBJ1-6 for the parts outside the CDR3, the full variable domain is NAGVMQNPRHLVRRRGQEARLRCSPMKGHSHVYWYRQLPEEGLKFMVYLQKENIIDESGMPKERFSAEFPKEGPSILRIQQVVRGDSAAYFCASSQTAASDSPLHFGNGTRLTVT.

This rearrangement joins TRBV5-1 to TRBJ1-5; D is perhaps TRBD1 (5 bases). V was pared by 4 bases and J by 0 bases, with 11 bases between. Germline lookup yields CDR1 SGHRS and CDR2 YFSETQ. The CDR3 is 15 residues long. The CDR3 protein is CASSPDSYSNQPQHF. Here the CDR3 DNA reads TGCGCCAGCAGCCCCGACAGTTATAGCAATCAGCCCCAGCATTTT.

V is TRBV2 and J is TRBJ2-5; 9 nucleotides match TRBD2. After removal of 7 bases from V and 5 bases from J, the junction contained 5 bases not matched to a gene. There are 13 residues in the CDR3. Germline V gene sequence: CDR1 SNHLY, CDR2 FYNNEI. Written as DNA, the CDR3 is TGTGCCAGCAAACGGACTAGCGAGGAGACCCAGTACTTC. It specifies CASKRTSEETQYF.

The CDR3 loop reads CAWSGGANYGYTF. The CDR3 region has the DNA TGTGCCTGGAGTGGAGGAGCTAACTATGGCTACACCTTC. The gene calls are TRBV30 and TRBJ1-2; D unclear. Trimming pared 1 base from V and 0 bases from J, leaving 6 bases between. CDR3 size: 13 residues. Germline V gene sequence: CDR1 GTSNPN, CDR2 SVGIG (reference sequence).

The V and J genes are TRBV5-1 and TRBJ2-2; TRBD2 matches 11 bases. The CDR3 totals 16 residues. Trimming cost V 2 bases and J 7 bases; bases outside gene matches: 7. Germline loops: CDR1 SGHRS, CDR2 YFSETQ. CDR3 sequence (DNA): TGCGCCAGCAGCTTCCTAGCGGGAGGTGGCGGCGGGGAGCTGTTTTTT. Amino acid sequence: CASSFLAGGGGGELFF.

The V gene is TRBV30, the J gene TRBJ1-4; D ambiguous. Germline V lookup: CDR1 GTSNPN, CDR2 SVGIG (reference sequence). With 3 bases removed from V and 8 bases from J, the gap between germline ends came to 16 bases. The CDR3 length is 14 residues. The CDR3 sequence: CAWREGGWNEKLFF. As DNA, the CDR3 is TGTGCCTGGAGGGAAGGCGGGTGGAACGAAAAACTGTTTTTT.

The chain has TRBV6-5 and TRBJ1-4; 9 bases are shared with TRBD1. The CDR3 extends over 14 amino acids. Germline V gene sequence: CDR1 MNHEY, CDR2 SVGAGI. J gave up 6 bases and V 6 bases, and 5 bases lay outside the gene matches. The CDR3 loop reads CASSQDRGDEKLFF. Here the CDR3 DNA reads TGTGCCAGCAGCCAGGACAGGGGTGATGAAAAACTGTTTTTT.

V gene TRBV10-3 combines with J gene TRBJ1-6; a possible D gene is TRBD1 (6 bases). This CDR3 contains 17 residues. The germline V gene encodes CDR1 ENHRY and CDR2 SYGVKD. The V end was cut by 3 bases, the J end by 7 bases, with 19 bases between. This CDR3 is CAISERGGALSNSPLHF. For the CDR3, the DNA is TGTGCCATCAGTGAACGGGGGGGGGCCCTCTCAAATTCACCCCTCCACTTT.

The V and J genes are TRBV29-1 and TRBJ1-1; D uncertain. Germline V gene sequence: CDR1 SQVTM, CDR2 ANQGSEA. CDR3 length equals 12 residues. Deletions cut 4 bases from V and 1 base from J, with 7 bases between. CDR3 in amino acids: CSVGATNTEAFF. The CDR3 DNA reads TGCAGCGTTGGGGCTACGAACACTGAAGCTTTCTTT.

The sample holds one count of this clone. The chain is built from TRBV30 and TRBJ2-7; TRBD1 matches 7 bases. The CDR3 is 15 amino acids. The germline CDR1 and CDR2 sequences are GTSNPN and SVGIG (reference sequence). The V gene end was trimmed by 2 bases and the J gene end by 2 bases; junction bases not matched to a gene: 9. Here the CDR3 DNA reads TGTGCCTGGAGTACCTCCCGGACAGGTACCTACGAGCAGTACTTC. Residues: CAWSTSRTGTYEQYF. Full variable domain (missing parts from reference TRBV30 and TRBJ2-7): SQTIHQWPATLVQPVGSPLSLECTVEGTSNPNLYWYRQAAGRGLQLLFYSVGIGQISSEVPQNLSASRPQDRQFILSSKKLLLSDSGFYLCAWSTSRTGTYEQYFGPGTRLTVT.

The count of this clone is one. The chain combines TRBV12-3 or TRBV12-4 with TRBJ2-1; tentatively, D is TRBD1 (7 bases). V shed 4 bases and J shed 12 bases, with 13 bases lying between them. This CDR3 comprises 12 residues. The CDR3 region has the DNA TGTGCCAGCAGTTACGACAGGGACTTGCAGTTCTTC. Protein product: CASSYDRDLQFF.

The chain has TRBV6-1 and TRBJ2-2, with D unresolved. The V end lost 4 bases, the J end lost 6 bases, and 9 bases lay between the germline ends. Germline V gives CDR1 MNHNS, CDR2 SASEGT. CDR3 length equals 13 residues. The CDR3 DNA follows: TGTGCCAGCAGTGGCGTGCTGGCCGGGGAGCTGTTTTTT. This translates into CASSGVLAGELFF.

The chain joins TRBV19 to TRBJ2-2, with D possibly being TRBD2 (6 bases). Trimming removed 11 bases at V and 4 bases at J, with 14 bases between. Per germline, CDR1 LNHDA and CDR2 SQIVND (reference sequence). CDR3 length equals 13 residues. The CDR3: CAVGGSITGELFF. CDR3 nucleotide sequence: TGTGCCGTGGGAGGCTCAATCACCGGGGAGCTGTTTTTT.

The chain couples TRBV27 to TRBJ2-1, with 10 bases aligning to TRBD2. The CDR3 is 15 residues long. Looked up from germline, CDR1 is MNHEY and CDR2 is SMNVEV (reference sequence). The V gene end was trimmed by 5 bases and the J gene end by 6 bases; junction bases not matched to a gene: 7. The CDR3 protein is CASSPSGRDPNEQFF. In DNA, the CDR3 is TGTGCCAGCAGTCCGAGCGGGAGGGACCCCAATGAGCAGTTCTTC.

The chain has TRBV27 and TRBJ1-2, with D perhaps TRBD1 (6 bases). V was clipped by 6 bases and J by 0 bases, with 14 bases between them. Germline V CDR1 and CDR2: MNHEY, SMNVEV (reference sequence). The CDR3 is made up of 15 amino acids. The CDR3 sequence is CASRDSLGTNYGYTF. CDR3 DNA: TGTGCCAGCAGGGACAGCCTGGGGACTAACTATGGCTACACCTTC.

This chain links TRBV18 with TRBJ1-5; 9 nucleotides match TRBD1. The CDR3 extends over 14 amino acids. Trimming took 2 bases from V and 7 from J; bases not matched to a gene: 3. Germline assignment: CDR1 KGHSH and CDR2 LQKENI. DNA for the CDR3: TGTGCCAGCTCACCAGTACAGGGGGCGCAGCCCCAGCATTTT. Its translation: CASSPVQGAQPQHF.

This clone occurred a few times. V and J are TRBV19 and TRBJ1-2; D might be TRBD1 (6 bases). Looked up from germline, CDR1 is LNHDA and CDR2 is SQIVND (reference sequence). The CDR3 consists of 18 residues. Between the trimmed V and J ends, which lost 3 bases and 4 bases, there was a span of 24 bases. CDR3 bases: TGTGCCAGTAGTATTCGAGGAGGACAGTCCCCAAGGTTCTATGGCTACACCTTC. It codes for CASSIRGGQSPRFYGYTF.

This clone was recorded once. The chain employs TRBV6-6 and TRBJ2-1; D is unclear. In germline, CDR1 is MNHNY, CDR2 SVGAGI (reference sequence). The V gene lost 2 bases and the J gene lost 5 bases, with 10 bases spanning the gap. This CDR3 spans 14 amino acids. Written as DNA, the CDR3 is TGTGCCAGCAGTTACCGGCAGGCGAACAATGAGCAGTTCTTC. Its translation is CASSYRQANNEQFF.